This TCR beta chain was sequenced for a study of T cell responses to AZD1222 COVID-19 vaccine. TCRdb keeps only in-frame clones here, not all; method: immunoSEQ multiplex PCR. The sample records about 140,000 clones, over 90% being singletons. The V and J ends lost 11 bases and 7 bases respectively, with 20 bases between them. Germline V gene data show CDR1 as SNHLY and CDR2 as FYNNEI. The length of the CDR3 is 13 residues. The source is an adult who received the AZD1222 COVID-19 vaccine. The sample was peripheral blood, taken 28 days after the second AZD1222 dose. V usage is TRBV2 and J usage is TRBJ1-2; D is possibly TRBD1 (6 bases). CDR3 in DNA: TGTGCCCAAGCCTATCCGGGGGCGGGTGGCTACACCTTC. Amino acids: CAQAYPGAGGYTF.